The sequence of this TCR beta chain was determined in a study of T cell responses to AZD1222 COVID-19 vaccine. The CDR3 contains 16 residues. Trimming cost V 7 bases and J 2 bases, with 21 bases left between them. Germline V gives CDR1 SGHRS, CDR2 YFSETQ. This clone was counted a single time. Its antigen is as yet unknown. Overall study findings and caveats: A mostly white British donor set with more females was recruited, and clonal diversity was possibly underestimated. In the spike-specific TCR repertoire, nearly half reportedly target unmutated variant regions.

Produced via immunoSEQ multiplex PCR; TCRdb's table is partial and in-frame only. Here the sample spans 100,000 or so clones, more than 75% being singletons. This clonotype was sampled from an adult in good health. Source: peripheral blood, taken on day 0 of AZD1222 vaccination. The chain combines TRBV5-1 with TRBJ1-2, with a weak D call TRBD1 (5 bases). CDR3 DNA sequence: TGCGCCAGCTATGCCTTCCCCGGGACCGGGAACTATGGCTACACCTTC. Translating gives CASYAFPGTGNYGYTF.